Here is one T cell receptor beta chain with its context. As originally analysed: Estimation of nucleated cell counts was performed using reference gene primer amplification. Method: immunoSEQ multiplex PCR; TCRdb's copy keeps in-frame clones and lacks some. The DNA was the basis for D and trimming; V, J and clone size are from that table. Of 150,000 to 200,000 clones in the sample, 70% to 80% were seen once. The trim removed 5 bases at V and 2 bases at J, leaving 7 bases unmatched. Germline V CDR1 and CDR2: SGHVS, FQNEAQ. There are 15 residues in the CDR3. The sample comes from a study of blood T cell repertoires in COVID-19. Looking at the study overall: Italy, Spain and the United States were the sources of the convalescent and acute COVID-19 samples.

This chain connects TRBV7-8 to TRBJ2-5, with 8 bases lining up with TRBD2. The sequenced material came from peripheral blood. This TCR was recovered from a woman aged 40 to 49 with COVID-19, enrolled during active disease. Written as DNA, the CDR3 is TGTGCCAGCAGCCCCTCCCGCGGGGGGCAAGAGACCCAGTACTTC. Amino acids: CASSPSRGGQETQYF.